The 29 T cell receptor beta chains given below trace back to one sample, sequenced in a study of T cells in Graves' hyperthyroidism and ophthalmopathy. Amplification of TCR beta CDR3 regions used RNA as the template. First-round RT-PCR targeting the TCR CDR3 was performed with the HTBI primer set. TCRdb analysed the multiplex PCR reads with MiXCR anew, one entry per CDR3 protein. The sample shows 750,000 to 950,000 distinct CDR3 sequences, 35% to 40% of them seen only once. Sequenced sample: blood. The receptors come from a young man with Graves' hyperthyroidism.

About this clonotype itself: One end of the junction fails to match germline, which may point to a read error. V and J are TRBV11-2 and TRBJ1-5; possible D gene TRBD1, 5 bases. The germline V gene has CDR1 SGHAT and CDR2 FQNNGV. This CDR3 region has 16 residues. In DNA form, the CDR3 reads TGTGCCAGCAGCTTAGGTCGATCGGGACCTAATCACCCCCAGCATTTT. Translation gives CASSLGRSGPNHPQHF.

J is TRBJ2-2 and V is TRBV2; 11 bases match TRBD2. Germline-derived CDR1 and CDR2 are SNHLY and FYNNEI. V lost 3 bases to trimming and J lost 2 bases; unmatched junction nucleotides: 2. This CDR3 is 16 amino acids long. Here the CDR3 reads CASSERLAGNTGELFF. The CDR3, as DNA: TGTGCCAGCAGTGAGCGACTAGCGGGAAACACCGGGGAGCTGTTTTTT.

V usage is TRBV19 and J usage is TRBJ2-2, with a possible D match to TRBD1 (5 bases). Germline assignment: CDR1 LNHDA and CDR2 SQIVND (reference sequence). The CDR3 has 13 residues. V gave up 4 bases and J gave up 8 bases, with 11 bases separating them. The CDR3 reads CASSTRVRGELFF. DNA of the CDR3: TGTGCCAGTAGTACCAGGGTGCGAGGGGAGCTGTTTTTT.

The table lists this clonotype with many counts. The genes are TRBV20-1 and TRBJ1-4; D might be TRBD1 (5 bases). Germline assignment: CDR1 DFQATT and CDR2 SNEGSKA (reference sequence). The CDR3 runs to 13 residues. Trimming took 5 bases from V and 5 from J, leaving 12 bases between them. Here the CDR3 DNA reads TGCAGTGCTCCAGGGTTACAGAATGAAAAACTGTTTTTT. Its protein is CSAPGLQNEKLFF.

The chain recombines TRBV29-1 with TRBJ1-4, with no clear D. The CDR3 runs 12 residues. Germline CDR1 is SQVTM and CDR2 is ANQGSEA. Trimming took 4 bases from V and 5 from J, leaving 8 bases between them. CDR3 bases: TGCAGCGTTGCAGAGACGAATGAAAAACTGTTTTTT. Its protein is CSVAETNEKLFF.

This clonotype appeared many times. V is TRBV7-9 and J is TRBJ2-6; TRBD1 agrees at 7 bases. CDR3 size: 15 residues. The V gene end was trimmed by 3 bases and the J gene end by 2 bases; junction bases not matched to a gene: 1. From germline, CDR1 is SEHNR and CDR2 FQNEAQ (reference sequence). Written as DNA, the CDR3 is TGTGCCAGCAGCTTGACAGGGCCTGGGGCCAACGTCCTGACTTTC. Amino acid sequence: CASSLTGPGANVLTF.

This clonotype was seen many times. The rearrangement links TRBV7-6 to TRBJ1-4, with 8 bases lining up with TRBD1. CDR1 is SGHVS, CDR2 FNYEAQ, per germline. V gave up 3 bases and J gave up 7 bases; unmatched junction bases: 7. The CDR3 runs to 15 residues. This CDR3 reads CASSLFGQGGEKLFF. Written as DNA, the CDR3 is TGTGCCAGCAGCTTGTTCGGACAGGGCGGTGAAAAACTGTTTTTT.

CDR3 DNA sequence: TGTGCCAGCACCCGGACCGTCGGGAATAATTCACCCCTCCACTTT. This codes for CASTRTVGNNSPLHF. This chain connects TRBV12-3 or TRBV12-4 to TRBJ1-6, with D unresolved. Deletions cut 7 bases from V and 5 bases from J, with 15 bases between. The CDR3 length is 15 residues.

The rearrangement uses TRBV19 and TRBJ2-5; D is possibly TRBD1 (6 bases). V was cut by 9 bases and J by 5 bases, with 16 bases left in between. The CDR3 spans 13 residues. Germline CDR1 reads LNHDA; CDR2 reads SQIVND (reference sequence). CDR3 DNA sequence: TGTGCCAGCCGGGAACAGGGAGTGGAGACCCAGTACTTC. Translated: CASREQGVETQYF.

This clonotype is a singleton in its sample. Since a much larger clone is just one base distant, this may be a read error. CDR3 amino acids: CTISESPASNQPQHF. The CDR3 region has the DNA TGTACCATCAGTGAGTCGCCGGCTAGCAATCAGCCCCAGCATTTT. The chain is built from TRBV10-3 and TRBJ1-5; D remains unclear. Germline V gene sequence: CDR1 ENHRY, CDR2 SYGVKD. The CDR3 runs 15 residues.

This clonotype was seen at least ten times. The gene calls are TRBV12-3 or TRBV12-4 and TRBJ1-1; possibly TRBD1 for D (6 bases). The CDR3 is 14 amino acids. V was trimmed by 6 bases and J by 0 bases, leaving 11 bases between them. The CDR3 coding sequence is TGTGCCAGCAGCTTGGGACACCTGAACACTGAAGCTTTCTTT. This sequence encodes CASSLGHLNTEAFF.

As to this clonotype: A much bigger clone sits one base away, suggesting this may be a read error. The chain has TRBV2 and TRBJ1-1; a weak D match, TRBD1 (5 bases). Trimming took off 8 bases at V and 1 base at J, with 14 bases between the two ends. This CDR3 is 14 amino acids long. The germline gives CDR1 SNHLY, CDR2 FYNNEI. The CDR3: CASGIRVGNTEAFF. The CDR3, as DNA: TGTGCCAGCGGCATCAGGGTCGGGAACACTGAAGCTTTCTTT.

The chain employs TRBV7-9 and TRBJ2-2; TRBD2 agrees at 7 bases. Germline V CDR1 and CDR2: SEHNR, FQNEAQ (reference sequence). V shed 3 bases and J 3 bases; nucleotides not matched to a gene: 13. CDR3 length: 18 amino acids. CDR3 amino acids: CASSFFVRAGVDTGELFF. For the CDR3, the DNA is TGTGCCAGCAGCTTCTTCGTAAGGGCGGGAGTCGACACCGGGGAGCTGTTTTTT.

V usage is TRBV2 and J usage is TRBJ2-7, with 10 bases identical to TRBD2. CDR3 length equals 14 residues. Unmatched junction bases numbered 7, after V lost 6 bases and J lost 5 bases. Germline assignment: CDR1 SNHLY and CDR2 FYNNEI. The CDR3 loop reads CASRGGLAGDEQYF. The CDR3 bases are TGTGCCAGCAGAGGGGGGCTAGCGGGAGACGAGCAGTACTTC.

There are a few counts of this clonotype. The chain has TRBV5-1 and TRBJ1-2; D is uncertain. The V end lost 2 bases, the J end lost 10 bases, and 9 bases lay between the germline ends. Germline V lookup: CDR1 SGHRS, CDR2 YFSETQ. This CDR3 comprises 11 residues. In nucleotides, the CDR3 is TGCGCCAGCAGCTTTGGGTTGGACTACACCTTC. Amino acid sequence: CASSFGLDYTF.

This clonotype was counted at least ten times. This sequence joins TRBV29-1 and TRBJ1-5; D is undetermined. This CDR3 has 12 amino acids. Germline CDR1 and CDR2: SQVTM and ANQGSEA. Trimming stripped 3 bases from V and 5 bases from J, with 8 bases between. CDR3 loop: CSVESVDQPQHF. CDR3 nucleotide sequence: TGCAGCGTTGAGTCTGTAGATCAGCCCCAGCATTTT.

This rearrangement joins TRBV29-1 to TRBJ1-1; weak D call: TRBD1 (5 bases). Trimming stripped 5 bases from V and 1 base from J, with 8 bases between. The CDR3 runs to 12 residues. Germline V lookup: CDR1 SQVTM, CDR2 ANQGSEA. CDR3 amino acids: CSVQGRNTEAFF. The CDR3 DNA is TGCAGCGTTCAGGGCAGGAACACTGAAGCTTTCTTT.

The V and J genes are TRBV30 and TRBJ2-2; D might be TRBD1 (6 bases). There are 16 residues in the CDR3. V was pared by 5 bases and J by 4 bases, with 20 bases between. Per germline, CDR1 GTSNPN and CDR2 SVGIG (reference sequence). In nucleotides, the CDR3 is TGTGCCTGGCATTCGTTCGGGACACTTCCCACCGGGGAGCTGTTTTTT. Translated, it gives CAWHSFGTLPTGELFF.

This clonotype was counted at least ten times. This chain uses TRBV12-3 or TRBV12-4 with TRBJ2-7, with TRBD1 matching over 10 bases. The CDR3 contains 13 residues. The V gene end was trimmed by 5 bases and the J gene end by 6 bases; junction bases not matched to a gene: 4. In DNA, the CDR3 is TGTGCCAGCAGTCCTAGGACAGGGGGCGAGCAGTACTTC. Translated: CASSPRTGGEQYF.

This clonotype appeared a few times. The chain links TRBV29-1 to TRBJ2-6; D unclear. The germline V and J ends were trimmed by 3 bases and 1 base, with 4 bases remaining between them. The CDR3 is 13 residues long. Germline CDR1 and CDR2: SQVTM and ANQGSEA. CDR3: CSVEASGANVLTF. The CDR3 DNA reads TGCAGCGTTGAGGCATCTGGGGCCAACGTCCTGACTTTC. Complete variable domain (other parts from reference TRBV29-1 and TRBJ2-6): SAVISQKPSRDICQRGTSLTIQCQVDSQVTMMFWYRQQPGQSLTLIATANQGSEATYESGFVIDKFPISRPNLTFSTLTVSNMSPEDSSIYLCSVEASGANVLTFGAGSRLTVL.

The chain links TRBV20-1 to TRBJ1-2, with D uncertain. Germline CDR1 and CDR2: DFQATT and SNEGSKA (reference sequence). The germline V and J ends were trimmed by 1 base and 4 bases, with 10 bases remaining between them. The CDR3 consists of 13 residues. This chain's CDR3 is CSARVEDGYGYTF. Here the CDR3 DNA reads TGCAGTGCTAGAGTTGAGGACGGCTATGGCTACACCTTC.

This chain links TRBV12-3 or TRBV12-4 with TRBJ1-5, with D hard to call. Trimming took 1 base from V and 2 from J, leaving 9 bases between them. The CDR3 has 15 residues. CDR3 protein: CASSLGTMGNQPQHF. The CDR3, as DNA: TGTGCCAGCAGTTTAGGGACGATGGGCAATCAGCCCCAGCATTTT.

The chain carries TRBV7-2 and TRBJ1-2, with D perhaps matching TRBD1 (5 bases). CDR3 length: 15 amino acids. Deletions cut 2 bases from V and 7 bases from J, with 17 bases between. The germline V gene encodes CDR1 SGHTA and CDR2 FQGNSA. CDR3 DNA sequence: TGTGCCAGCAGCTTATGGGGGTCGGGCCATGCTGGCTACACCTTC. Encoded protein: CASSLWGSGHAGYTF.

The J gene is TRBJ2-5, the V gene TRBV7-2; 10 bases agree with TRBD2. The CDR3 contains 15 residues. Looked up from germline, CDR1 is SGHTA and CDR2 is FQGNSA. V shed 5 bases and J 4 bases; nucleotides not matched to a gene: 7. This chain's CDR3 is CASSQGSSGGETQYF. CDR3 coding DNA: TGTGCCAGCAGCCAAGGGTCTAGCGGGGGAGAGACCCAGTACTTC. Together with reference TRBV7-2 and TRBJ2-5, the CDR3 gives the full variable domain: GAGVSQSPSNKVTEKGKDVELRCDPISGHTALYWYRQSLGQGLEFLIYFQGNSAPDKSGLPSDRFSAERTGGSVSTLTIQRTQQEDSAVYLCASSQGSSGGETQYFGPGTRLLVL.

This clonotype was observed many times. The chain carries TRBV5-1 and TRBJ2-7; D uncertain. This CDR3 comprises 14 residues. The germline V and J ends were trimmed by 2 bases and 5 bases, with 14 bases remaining between them. Germline V lookup: CDR1 SGHRS, CDR2 YFSETQ. DNA for the CDR3: TGCGCCAGCAGCTTAGACAAAGCCTCTAACGAGCAGTACTTC. The encoded protein is CASSLDKASNEQYF.

This clonotype has more than one count but fewer than ten. The gene calls are TRBV6-5 and TRBJ2-5; D is unresolved. V was trimmed by 4 bases and J by 1 base, leaving 10 bases between them. Germline-derived CDR1 and CDR2 are MNHEY and SVGAGI. The CDR3 is 14 amino acids. CDR3 residues: CASSFRHFQETQYF. The CDR3, as DNA: TGTGCCAGCAGTTTCCGACATTTCCAAGAGACCCAGTACTTC.

This clonotype was seen many times. The chain links TRBV7-2 to TRBJ1-6; D unresolved. Germline loops: CDR1 SGHTA, CDR2 FQGNSA. The CDR3 consists of 13 residues. V lost 5 bases, J lost 9 bases, and 11 bases lay in between. The CDR3 DNA follows: TGTGCCAGCAGCCCATCCCCTAGTTCACCCCTCCACTTT. Amino acid sequence: CASSPSPSSPLHF.

V is TRBV25-1 and J is TRBJ1-6; D is unclear. This CDR3 region has 14 residues. V lost 5 bases and J 8 bases, leaving 13 bases between the germline ends. Germline V lookup: CDR1 MGHDK, CDR2 SYGVNS. For the CDR3, the DNA is TGTGCCAGCAGTCCCGACCCGGGAGATTCACCCCTCCACTTT. As protein: CASSPDPGDSPLHF.

The chain has TRBV11-1 and TRBJ1-6, with a weak D call TRBD1 (6 bases). The CDR3 length is 14 residues. Germline V gene data show CDR1 as SGHAT and CDR2 as FQDESV (reference sequence). Trimming stripped 5 bases from V and 14 bases from J, with 19 bases between. The CDR3 sequence is CASSLTPRGEALHF. CDR3 coding DNA: TGTGCCAGCAGCCTCACCCCGAGGGGGGAAGCCCTCCACTTT.